These T cell receptor beta chains were read from a single sample in a study of prognosis after radiotherapy for stage I lung cancer. One entry per CDR3 protein, called by TCRdb with MiXCR from the multiplex PCR reads. The table shows about 12,000 distinct CDR3 sequences, with about a third occurring only once. This specimen consisted of PBMCs, obtained before or after stereotactic body radiation therapy (not recorded which). The receptors were gathered from a donor of 50 years or more with non-small cell lung cancer. Both conserved end residues are part of each CDR3.

TRBJ2-3 | TRBV20-1 | CSANKGKTDTQYF
TRBJ2-5 | TRBV11-2 | CASSPPWGALGTQYF
TRBJ1-6 | TRBV6-2/TRBV6-3 | CASSITGTGNNSPLHF
TRBJ1-6 | TRBV20-1 | CSAIPGGGNSPLHF
TRBJ2-3 | TRBV6-1 | CASSDYSTDTQYF
TRBJ2-2 | TRBV7-6 | CASSLGMTSGGHGTGELFF
TRBJ1-3 | TRBV2 | CASSEAAGNTIYF
TRBJ2-1 | TRBV19 | CASSIYLRDSNNEQFF
TRBJ2-1 | TRBV20-1 | CSARAGGRSYNEQFF
TRBJ2-1 | TRBV6-1 | CASSPGAGYEQFF
TRBJ1-1 | TRBV7-2 | CASSLGQGKGFTEAFF
TRBJ1-6 | TRBV11-2 | CASSRQSSYNSPLHF
TRBJ2-1 | TRBV12-3/TRBV12-4 | CASSFRSGTGYNEQFF
TRBJ2-7 | TRBV27 | CASSIRDWDRGSYEQYF
TRBJ1-2 | TRBV6-2/TRBV6-3 | CASSWGSQANYGYTF
TRBJ2-3 | TRBV4-1 | CASSQEFRGGRTDTQYF
TRBJ1-4 | TRBV28 | CASGLINGGEKLFF
TRBJ2-5 | TRBV20-1 | CSAPSGAETQYF
TRBJ1-4 | TRBV6-1 | CASSPWTNLDEKLFF
TRBJ1-3 | TRBV28 | CASSETGNTIYF
TRBJ2-3 | TRBV12-3/TRBV12-4 | CAINYPTGTGGADTQYF
TRBJ2-7 | TRBV11-3 | CASSLVPYGEQYF
TRBJ1-1 | TRBV6-2/TRBV6-3 | CASTYSGATEAFF
TRBJ1-5 | TRBV15 | CATSREVYSNQPQHF
TRBJ1-4 | TRBV5-4 | CASTPGGGGEKLFF
TRBJ2-5 | TRBV9 | CANSDRTGMETQYF
TRBJ2-1 | TRBV7-2 | CASTPSRNFYNEQFF
TRBJ2-2 | TRBV12-3/TRBV12-4 | CASSRLAGNTGELFF
TRBJ1-2 | TRBV28 | CASSLRLGYTF
TRBJ1-2 | TRBV5-5 | CASSLEGQKNYGYTF
TRBJ2-7 | TRBV20-1 | CSATGLRDFYEQYF
TRBJ1-6 | TRBV15 | CATSRDLGVNNSPLHF
TRBJ2-1 | TRBV5-1 | CASSRREGLGVEQFF